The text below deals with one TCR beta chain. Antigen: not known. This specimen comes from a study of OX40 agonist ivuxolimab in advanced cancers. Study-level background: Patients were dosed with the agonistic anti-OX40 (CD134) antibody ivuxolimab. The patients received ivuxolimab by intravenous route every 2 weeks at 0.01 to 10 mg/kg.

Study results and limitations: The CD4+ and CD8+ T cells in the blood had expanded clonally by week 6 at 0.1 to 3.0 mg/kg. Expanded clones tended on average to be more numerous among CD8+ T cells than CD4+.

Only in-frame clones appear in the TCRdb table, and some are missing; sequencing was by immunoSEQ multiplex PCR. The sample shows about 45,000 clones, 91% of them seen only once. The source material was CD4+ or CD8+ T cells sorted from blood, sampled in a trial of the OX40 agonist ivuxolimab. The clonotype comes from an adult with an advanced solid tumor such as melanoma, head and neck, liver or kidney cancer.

CDR3 in DNA: TGTGCCGTATCAACAGATACGCAGTATTTT. Protein: CAVSTDTQYF. This chain joins TRBV5-8 and TRBJ2-3, with D hard to call. Germline loops: CDR1 SGHTS, CDR2 YDEGEE. This CDR3 is built from 10 residues. V lost 10 bases, J lost 3 bases, and 6 bases lay in between. The full variable domain, rest sourced from reference TRBV5-8 and TRBJ2-3, is EAGVTQSPTHLIKTRGQQATLRCSPISGHTSVYWYQQALGLGLQFLLWYDEGEERNRGNFPPRFSGRQFPNYSSELNVNALELEDSALYLCAVSTDTQYFGPGTRLTVL.